These 32 T cell receptor beta chains share one sample of origin, sequenced in a study of T cells in Graves' hyperthyroidism and ophthalmopathy. Amplified TCR beta CDR3 regions derived from RNA transcripts. The HTBI set primed first-round TCR CDR3 RT-PCR. TCRdb called the multiplex PCR reads again in MiXCR, with one record for every CDR3 protein. Here the sample spans approximately 400,000 distinct CDR3 sequences, less than 20% being singletons. The sample taken for sequencing was blood. These receptor sequences come from a man younger than 30 with Graves' ophthalmopathy.

This clonotype was counted at least ten times. The V call is TRBV20-1, the J call TRBJ2-3, with 9 bases that match TRBD2. V shed 5 bases and J 0 bases; nucleotides not matched to a gene: 3. This CDR3 contains 14 residues. CDR1 is DFQATT and CDR2 is SNEGSKA in the germline V gene (reference sequence). DNA for the CDR3: TGCAGTGCTGTAGCGGGAGATAGCACAGATACGCAGTATTTT. It is translated as CSAVAGDSTDTQYF.

This clonotype was seen many times. The chain's CDR3 is CATSATLAGGPGDTQYF. The DNA of the CDR3 is TGTGCCACCAGTGCCACACTAGCGGGGGGGCCCGGAGATACGCAGTATTTT. This chain links TRBV24-1 with TRBJ2-3; TRBD2 aligns across 13 bases. The V gene's germline CDR1 is KGHDR and CDR2 SFDVKD. The CDR3 has 17 amino acids. The J segment lost 5 bases and the V segment lost 5 bases, leaving 9 bases of the junction unmatched.

The chain recombines TRBV12-3 or TRBV12-4 with TRBJ2-5; no reliable D call. CDR3 length equals 12 residues. The V end was cut by 4 bases, the J end by 4 bases, with 7 bases between. The CDR3 loop is CASSSYAETQYF. CDR3 bases: TGTGCCAGCAGTTCCTACGCAGAGACCCAGTACTTC.

This clonotype was observed a few times. The chain joins TRBV20-1 to TRBJ2-7; no firm D call. V was cut by 6 bases and J by 5 bases, with 17 bases left in between. CDR1 is DFQATT and CDR2 is SNEGSKA in the germline V gene (reference sequence). CDR3 length: 13 amino acids. The CDR3 protein is CSARALNGDEQYF. CDR3 sequence (DNA): TGCAGTGCCCGCGCGCTGAATGGTGACGAGCAGTACTTC.

Concerning this clonotype itself: This may be a read error: a much more frequent sequence differs by one nucleotide. The J gene is TRBJ2-7, the V gene TRBV29-1; D is perhaps TRBD1 (6 bases). Germline V gene sequence: CDR1 SQVTM, CDR2 ANQGSEA. This CDR3 is built from 14 residues. This CDR3 is CSVTGTRSSYKQYF. Written as DNA, the CDR3 is TGCAGCGTAACCGGGACAAGGAGCTCCTACAAGCAGTACTTC.

This clonotype has a count of ten or more. This chain links TRBV6-1 with TRBJ2-5; 7 bases line up with TRBD1. CDR3 size: 15 residues. V shed 6 bases and J 1 base; nucleotides not matched to a gene: 8. Per the germline V gene, CDR1 is MNHNS and CDR2 is SASEGT. The CDR3 nucleotides read TGTGCCAGCAGCCGGACAGGACCTCTCCAAGAGACCCAGTACTTC. Translated: CASSRTGPLQETQYF.

This clonotype was counted only a few times. V usage is TRBV11-2 and J usage is TRBJ2-4; D ambiguous. This CDR3 region has 19 residues. Trimming removed 4 bases from V and 0 bases from J, with 22 bases in between. Per germline, CDR1 SGHAT and CDR2 FQNNGV. The CDR3 loop is CASSSDGFGKVKAKNIQYF. DNA for the CDR3: TGTGCCAGCAGCTCAGACGGGTTTGGGAAAGTCAAAGCCAAAAACATTCAGTACTTC.

The chain carries TRBV27 and TRBJ2-7, with 10 bases lining up with TRBD1. CDR3 length: 12 residues. Germline CDR1 MNHEY, CDR2 SMNVEV (reference sequence). V lost 8 bases to trimming and J lost 6 bases; unmatched junction nucleotides: 4. Here the CDR3 DNA reads TGTGCCAGCGGGACAGGGGTCCGCGAGCAGTACTTC. The encoded protein is CASGTGVREQYF.

This clonotype was recorded many times. This chain joins TRBV7-9 and TRBJ2-7; a possible D gene is TRBD1 (6 bases). Between the trimmed V and J ends, which lost 2 bases and 5 bases, there was a span of 16 bases. The CDR3 runs 15 residues. Germline CDR1 is SEHNR and CDR2 is FQNEAQ (reference sequence). CDR3 amino acids: CASSLPRDRKDEQYF. CDR3 in DNA: TGTGCCAGCAGCTTACCTCGTGACAGGAAGGACGAGCAGTACTTC.

This clonotype was seen repeatedly, ten times or more. V gene TRBV5-1 combines with J gene TRBJ2-1, with D hard to call. With 0 bases removed from V and 7 bases from J, the gap between germline ends came to 11 bases. This CDR3 is 14 amino acids long. Germline values: CDR1 SGHRS, CDR2 YFSETQ. The CDR3 loop reads CASSLAWARNEQFF. CDR3 nucleotides: TGCGCCAGCAGCTTGGCATGGGCAAGGAATGAGCAGTTCTTC. Supplemented by reference TRBV5-1 and TRBJ2-1, the full variable domain reads KAGVTQTPRYLIKTRGQQVTLSCSPISGHRSVSWYQQTPGQGLQFLFEYFSETQRNKGNFPGRFSGRQFSNSRSEMNVSTLELGDSALYLCASSLAWARNEQFFGPGTRLTVL.

This clonotype was observed at least ten times. The chain employs TRBV3-1 and TRBJ1-5; D not resolved. The germline gives CDR1 LGHDT, CDR2 YNNKEL (reference sequence). V was trimmed by 3 bases and J by 4 bases, leaving 10 bases between them. The CDR3 extends over 14 amino acids. For the CDR3, the DNA is TGTGCCAGCAGCCAGAGCGAAGGGAATCAGCCCCAGCATTTT. The encoded protein is CASSQSEGNQPQHF. Supplemented by reference TRBV3-1 and TRBJ1-5, the full variable domain reads DTAVSQTPKYLVTQMGNDKSIKCEQNLGHDTMYWYKQDSKKFLKIMFSYNNKELIINETVPNRFSPKSPDKAHLNLHINSLELGDSAVYFCASSQSEGNQPQHFGDGTRLSIL.

This clonotype was observed at least ten times. The chain joins TRBV5-1 to TRBJ2-7, with TRBD2 matching 7 bases. The CDR3 sequence is 13 residues long. CDR1 is SGHRS, CDR2 YFSETQ, per germline. V was clipped by 7 bases and J by 2 bases; unmatched bases: 6. CDR3 sequence (DNA): TGCGCCAGCCGACTAGCAGCAACCTACGAGCAGTACTTC. The encoded protein is CASRLAATYEQYF.

V usage is TRBV10-3 and J usage is TRBJ2-7; D is ambiguous. This CDR3 has 13 residues. Germline CDR1 ENHRY, CDR2 SYGVKD. V was trimmed by 3 bases and J by 1 base, leaving 7 bases between them. For the CDR3, the DNA is TGTGCCATCAGTGACTCAGTTTCCTACGAGCAGTACTTC. The encoded protein is CAISDSVSYEQYF.

In the case of this clonotype: One junction end disagrees with the germline gene, perhaps due to a read error. V usage is TRBV7-9 and J usage is TRBJ2-2; 11 bases line up with TRBD2. CDR1 is SEHNR, CDR2 FQNEAQ, per germline (reference sequence). The CDR3 covers 17 residues. The CDR3, as DNA: TGCGCCAGCAGCCGACTAGCGGGGATCTTTGGCACCGGGGAGCTGTTTTTT. It encodes CASSRLAGIFGTGELFF.

The chain is built from TRBV18 and TRBJ2-5; the D is unclear. CDR1 KGHSH and CDR2 LQKENI come from the germline V gene. Trimming removed 0 bases at V and 3 bases at J, with 11 bases between. The CDR3 sequence is 15 residues long. The CDR3 DNA reads TGTGCCAGCTCACCACCTTCCCGGGCAAAAGAGACCCAGTACTTC. Translation: CASSPPSRAKETQYF.

This clonotype was seen a handful of times. One end of the junction does not line up with germline, which may come from a read error. V usage is TRBV3-1 and J usage is TRBJ1-6, with a possible D match to TRBD1 (6 bases). There are 14 residues in the CDR3. Germline CDR1 is LGHDT and CDR2 is YNNKEL (reference sequence). CDR3 in DNA: TGTACCAGCGGATCGGACAGCTATAATTCACCCCTCCGCTTT. Its protein is CTSGSDSYNSPLRF.

This clonotype was detected ten times or more. The chain has TRBV5-1 and TRBJ2-7, with 11 bases matching TRBD1. The germline V gene encodes CDR1 SGHRS and CDR2 YFSETQ. This CDR3 contains 14 residues. The trim removed 4 bases at V and 5 bases at J, leaving 5 bases unmatched. The CDR3 sequence: CASSEDRGHNEQYF. Here the CDR3 DNA reads TGCGCCAGCAGCGAGGACAGGGGGCACAACGAGCAGTACTTC.

This clonotype was seen at least ten times. The V gene is TRBV5-1, the J gene TRBJ2-3, with 8 bases lining up with TRBD1. The V segment lost 0 bases and the J segment 4 bases; nucleotides outside the gene matches: 4. From germline, CDR1 is SGHRS and CDR2 YFSETQ. The CDR3 is 15 amino acids. As DNA, the CDR3 is TGCGCCAGCAGCTTGGTTGGCAGGGGGCCAGATACGCAGTATTTT. Translation gives CASSLVGRGPDTQYF.

This clonotype was picked up many times. V is TRBV20-1 and J is TRBJ1-5, with D possibly being TRBD1 (5 bases). Looked up from germline, CDR1 is DFQATT and CDR2 is SNEGSKA (reference sequence). The CDR3 runs 16 residues. The V and J ends lost 0 bases and 6 bases respectively, with 18 bases between them. CDR3 DNA: TGCAGTGCTAGAGACCCCGGGTGGCAGGGCGGTCAGCCCCAGCATTTT. Translating gives CSARDPGWQGGQPQHF.

This sequence joins TRBV2 and TRBJ2-7; 8 bases are shared with TRBD1. Losses at the gene ends were 2 bases for V and 2 bases for J; bases not matched to a gene: 5. CDR3 length: 15 amino acids. Germline V gives CDR1 SNHLY, CDR2 FYNNEI. DNA of the CDR3: TGTGCCAGCAGTGAAAGGGGACAGGAACCCTACGAGCAGTACTTC. This encodes CASSERGQEPYEQYF.

This clonotype has at least ten counts. This chain joins TRBV3-1 and TRBJ1-6; no clear D. The CDR3 is 13 residues long. The V and J ends lost 4 bases and 10 bases respectively, with 11 bases between them. CDR1 is LGHDT, CDR2 YNNKEL, per germline (reference sequence). CDR3 nucleotides: TGTGCCAGCAGCCGACTACTAGCGTCACCCCTCCACTTT. The encoded protein is CASSRLLASPLHF.

This clonotype was detected a few times. The genes are TRBV7-6 and TRBJ2-5, with D perhaps matching TRBD2 (5 bases). V dropped 2 bases and J dropped 5 bases, with 15 bases sitting between them. Germline lookup yields CDR1 SGHVS and CDR2 FNYEAQ. The CDR3 spans 15 residues. The CDR3 reads CASSLTADLGETQYF. The CDR3 DNA follows: TGTGCCAGCAGCTTAACAGCGGACCTGGGGGAGACCCAGTACTTC.

Only a few counts were recorded for this clonotype. J is TRBJ1-5 and V is TRBV10-3; D possibly corresponds to TRBD1 (5 bases). Germline V gene data show CDR1 as ENHRY and CDR2 as SYGVKD. There are 14 residues in the CDR3. V shed 6 bases and J shed 7 bases, with 16 bases lying between them. This CDR3 reads CAISPTRDEQPQHF. DNA for the CDR3: TGTGCCATCAGCCCGACCAGGGACGAGCAGCCCCAGCATTTT.

Ten or more counts support this clonotype. This chain joins TRBV10-3 and TRBJ2-5, with a possible D match to TRBD2 (6 bases). The CDR3 consists of 14 residues. The germline V and J ends were trimmed by 3 bases and 4 bases, with 12 bases remaining between them. Germline V CDR1 and CDR2: ENHRY, SYGVKD. CDR3 sequence (DNA): TGTGCCATCAGTGACCCAGACGGGGGAGAGACCCAGTACTTC. It yields the protein CAISDPDGGETQYF.

This clonotype was seen a handful of times. The V call is TRBV3-1, the J call TRBJ2-6; D may be TRBD1 or TRBD2 (5 bases each). Trimming removed 3 bases at V and 4 bases at J, with 13 bases between. Germline lookup yields CDR1 LGHDT and CDR2 YNNKEL (reference sequence). CDR3 length: 16 residues. The CDR3 region has the DNA TGTGCCAGCAGCCAGGGGGTCCACTCAGGGGCCAACGTCCTGACTTTC. Translated: CASSQGVHSGANVLTF.

The chain combines TRBV25-1 with TRBJ1-5; the D gene is possibly TRBD1 (6 bases). Germline CDR1 and CDR2: MGHDK and SYGVNS. The CDR3 covers 14 residues. V gave up 1 base and J gave up 7 bases, with 11 bases separating them. CDR3 nucleotides: TGTGCCAGCAGTGAATGGGGAGGGGGACAGCCCCAGCATTTT. Translated: CASSEWGGGQPQHF. The whole variable domain, filled in from reference TRBV25-1 and TRBJ1-5, reads EADIYQTPRYLVIGTGKKITLECSQTMGHDKMYWYQQDPGMELHLIHYSYGVNSTEKGDLSSESTVSRIRTEHFPLTLESARPSHTSQYLCASSEWGGGQPQHFGDGTRLSIL.

The chain combines TRBV11-2 with TRBJ1-4; no clear D gene. V was trimmed by 2 bases and J by 5 bases, leaving 6 bases between them. The V gene's germline CDR1 is SGHAT and CDR2 FQNNGV. The CDR3 extends over 13 amino acids. In DNA form, the CDR3 reads TGTGCCAGCAGCTTATCTCTGAATGAAAAACTGTTTTTT. Its protein is CASSLSLNEKLFF.

This clonotype came up many times. This chain links TRBV20-1 with TRBJ1-5; the D gene is possibly TRBD1 (5 bases). V lost 3 bases and J 9 bases, leaving 12 bases between the germline ends. This CDR3 is 12 amino acids long. Germline CDR1 is DFQATT and CDR2 is SNEGSKA (reference sequence). This chain's CDR3 is CSARGPGLPQHF. The CDR3 DNA reads as TGCAGTGCTAGGGGCCCGGGACTGCCCCAGCATTTT.

This clonotype appeared many times. The V and J genes are TRBV3-1 and TRBJ2-1; the match to TRBD2 covers 11 bases. The J segment lost 8 bases and the V segment lost 10 bases, leaving 7 bases of the junction unmatched. Germline-derived CDR1 and CDR2 are LGHDT and YNNKEL (reference sequence). The CDR3 contains 13 residues. CDR3 in DNA: TGTGCCATTAGCGGGGGGGCTGGTCATGAGCAGTTCTTC. Its protein product is CAISGGAGHEQFF.

This clonotype came up many times. The V call is TRBV7-2, the J call TRBJ1-1; D uncertain. This CDR3 is 15 amino acids long. The germline gives CDR1 SGHTA, CDR2 FQGNSA. V lost 5 bases and J 7 bases, leaving 20 bases between the germline ends. CDR3 amino acids: CASSPRGRFLSEAFF. The CDR3 region has the DNA TGTGCCAGCAGCCCCCGGGGTCGTTTCCTGAGTGAAGCTTTCTTT.

This clonotype was picked up many times. V is TRBV28 and J is TRBJ1-5; possibly TRBD1 for D (5 bases). The germline CDR1 and CDR2 sequences are MDHEN and SYDVKM. The CDR3 runs to 16 residues. The V gene lost 4 bases and the J gene lost 3 bases, with 16 bases spanning the gap. Written as DNA, the CDR3 is TGTGCCAGCAGTTCGGGGGAACGGTTAATCAATCAGCCCCAGCATTTT. Protein: CASSSGERLINQPQHF.

This chain uses TRBV7-3 with TRBJ2-3, with TRBD1 matching 12 bases. Per germline, CDR1 SGHTA and CDR2 FQGTGA. V lost 0 bases and J lost 4; bases outside the gene matches: 11. This CDR3 has 19 amino acids. CDR3 residues: CASSLTAPGTGGEADTQYF. Here the CDR3 DNA reads TGTGCCAGCAGCTTAACAGCCCCCGGGACAGGGGGCGAGGCAGATACGCAGTATTTT.